One and the same sample provided the 30 T cell receptor beta chains below, sequenced in a study of long-term antiretroviral therapy in people with HIV. An immunoSEQ assay, version v3.0, was performed at survey level. The protocol was immunoSEQ multiplex PCR, while the TCRdb copy is restricted to in-frame clones and leaves out a portion. The table records 7,400 or so clones, 74% of them present only once. This specimen consisted of unsorted PBMCs, obtained approximately 11 months before starting antiretroviral therapy. Receptors were obtained from a man aged 35-49 years with HIV.

This clone showed up just a few times. The chain combines TRBV30 with TRBJ2-7, with TRBD1 identical over 7 bases. With 3 bases clipped from V and 3 bases from J, the junction kept 5 bases outside the gene matches. There are 13 residues in the CDR3. CDR1 and CDR2 from the germline V gene are GTSNPN and SVGIG (reference sequence). In DNA form, the CDR3 reads TGTGCCTGGAGCGCAGGGGGTTTCTACGAGCAGTACTTC. This sequence encodes CAWSAGGFYEQYF.

The chain uses TRBV21-1 and TRBJ1-6. TRBV21-1 is designated a pseudogene. CDR3 length: 15 amino acids. The CDR3 DNA reads as TGTGCCAGCAGCAAACCCCGGGTTCGTAGCTCACCCCTCCACTTT. This translates into CASSKPRVRSSPLHF.

This clone was counted a single time. The V and J genes are TRBV7-3 and TRBJ2-3; no reliable D call. Trimming pared 4 bases from V and 5 bases from J, leaving 13 bases between. Per the germline V gene, CDR1 is SGHTA and CDR2 is FQGTGA. This CDR3 region has 14 residues. CDR3 in DNA: TGTGCCAGCAGCTCTCGGGTCCCGGAAGATACGCAGTATTTT. This gives the protein CASSSRVPEDTQYF.

The gene calls are TRBV6-6 and TRBJ1-2; tentative D call: TRBD1 (5 bases). Per germline, CDR1 MNHNY and CDR2 SVGAGI (reference sequence). The CDR3 totals 15 residues. Trimming removed 6 bases at V and 1 base at J, with 15 bases between. For the CDR3, the DNA is TGTGCCAGCAGGGCAGGGACGCCGTATAACTATGGCTACACCTTC. It specifies CASRAGTPYNYGYTF.

The chain joins TRBV11-2 to TRBJ2-3; D not certain. Trimming pared 0 bases from V and 5 bases from J, leaving 12 bases between. The germline V gene has CDR1 SGHAT and CDR2 FQNNGV. The CDR3 runs 15 residues. The CDR3 loop is CASSLDKGLGDTQYF. The CDR3 region has the DNA TGTGCCAGCAGCTTAGATAAAGGGTTGGGAGATACGCAGTATTTT.

This clone came up once. This CDR3 reads CASSSSGQFLYEQYF. CDR3 nucleotides: TGTGCCAGCAGCTCTTCGGGACAGTTCCTCTACGAGCAGTACTTC. The V gene is TRBV11-2, the J gene TRBJ2-7, with 7 bases lining up with TRBD1. The ends lost 4 bases at V and 3 bases at J; junction bases unmatched: 9. Germline V gives CDR1 SGHAT, CDR2 FQNNGV. The length of the CDR3 is 15 residues.

This sequence joins TRBV7-2 and TRBJ1-1; D is unclear. Trimming removed 3 bases from V and 5 bases from J, with 7 bases in between. Per the germline V gene, CDR1 is SGHTA and CDR2 is FQGNSA. The CDR3 sequence is 12 residues long. The CDR3 nucleotides read TGTGCCAGCAGCTTCGCGGGGACTGAAGCTTTCTTT. Its protein product is CASSFAGTEAFF.

This clone came up a few times. The V and J genes are TRBV5-4 and TRBJ1-2; D not certain. The CDR3 loop spans 12 amino acids. V was clipped by 0 bases and J by 8 bases, with 8 bases between them. Looked up from germline, CDR1 is SGHNT and CDR2 is YYREEE (reference sequence). CDR3 nucleotides: TGTGCCAGCAGCTTGGATTTCGCGGGCTACACCTTC. Its translation is CASSLDFAGYTF.

This clone appeared a few times. The rearrangement links TRBV19 to TRBJ1-2; D gene ambiguous. The CDR3 covers 13 residues. Trimming removed 5 bases at V and 2 bases at J, with 9 bases between. Germline CDR1 is LNHDA and CDR2 is SQIVND (reference sequence). The CDR3 coding sequence is TGTGCCAGTAGTGTTACAGCGAACTATGGCTACACCTTC. Protein: CASSVTANYGYTF. The variable domain in full, with the rest retrieved from reference TRBV19 and TRBJ1-2, is DGGITQSPKYLFRKEGQNVTLSCEQNLNHDAMYWYRQDPGQGLRLIYYSQIVNDFQKGDIAEGYSVSREKKESFPLTVTSAQKNPTAFYLCASSVTANYGYTFGSGTRLTVV.

By its share, this clone is medium-sized. This chain joins TRBV30 and TRBJ1-5, with 7 bases identical to TRBD1. This CDR3 has 13 amino acids. Germline-derived CDR1 and CDR2 are GTSNPN and SVGIG (reference sequence). The junction had 7 bases not matched to a gene; V was cut back by 5 bases and J by 6 bases. As DNA, the CDR3 is TGTGCCTGGGGACAGGAAACGGGTCAGCCCCAGCATTTT. It specifies CAWGQETGQPQHF.

This clone was recorded once. The chain links TRBV6-1 to TRBJ1-5, with D perhaps TRBD1 (5 bases). V was clipped by 7 bases and J by 6 bases, with 13 bases between them. The CDR3 sequence is 13 residues long. In germline, CDR1 is MNHNS, CDR2 SASEGT. The CDR3 sequence is CASNPGSPQPQHF. DNA for the CDR3: TGTGCCAGCAACCCAGGGTCTCCTCAGCCCCAGCATTTT.

The rearrangement joins TRBV5-4 to TRBJ1-4; D remains ambiguous. This CDR3 comprises 12 residues. CDR1 and CDR2 from the germline V gene are SGHNT and YYREEE (reference sequence). V shed 4 bases and J shed 7 bases, with 8 bases lying between them. Here the CDR3 reads CASSRDLEKLFF. In DNA, the CDR3 is TGTGCCAGCAGCCGGGATCTTGAAAAACTGTTTTTT.

J is TRBJ2-3 and V is TRBV4-1; possible D gene TRBD1, 7 bases. Trimming pared 3 bases from V and 0 bases from J, leaving 16 bases between. The germline V gene has CDR1 MGHRA and CDR2 YSYEKL. The CDR3 has 17 residues. The DNA for the CDR3 is TGCGCCAGCAGCCATAGTATGACAGGGAGGAGCACAGATACGCAGTATTTT. Translation gives CASSHSMTGRSTDTQYF.

The chain combines TRBV6-1 with TRBJ2-7; D is ambiguous. In germline, CDR1 is MNHNS, CDR2 SASEGT. The CDR3 contains 14 residues. V was shortened by 4 bases and J by 0 bases, with 10 bases between the two germline ends. The chain's CDR3 is CASSGRLDSYEQYF. The CDR3 DNA is TGTGCCAGCAGTGGACGCTTGGACTCCTACGAGCAGTACTTC.

This clone was found once. The chain couples TRBV4-3 to TRBJ1-4; 10 nucleotides align to TRBD1. Germline V gene data show CDR1 as LGHNA and CDR2 as YSLEER. V was pared by 0 bases and J by 5 bases, with 3 bases of the junction left unmatched. CDR3 length: 16 residues. CDR3 coding DNA: TGCGCCAGCAGCCAAGATACGGGACAGGGGAATGAAAAACTGTTTTTT. Translated: CASSQDTGQGNEKLFF.

The chain couples TRBV27 to TRBJ2-3, with D hard to call. The V and J ends lost 6 bases and 5 bases respectively, with 12 bases between them. Germline V CDR1 and CDR2: MNHEY, SMNVEV (reference sequence). This CDR3 has 13 amino acids. DNA of the CDR3: TGTGCCAGCAGCGGTACGACGCGAGATACGCAGTATTTT. Its protein is CASSGTTRDTQYF.

The V gene is TRBV9, the J gene TRBJ2-7, with a tentative D call TRBD2 (7 bases). Trimming removed 3 bases at V and 0 bases at J, with 13 bases between. Germline values: CDR1 SGDLS, CDR2 YYNGEE. The CDR3 runs to 15 residues. The CDR3 DNA reads as TGTGCCAGCAGCGAGGGGGGGGTTAGCTCCTACGAGCAGTACTTC. Residues: CASSEGGVSSYEQYF.

V is TRBV7-9 and J is TRBJ2-7; D unclear. CDR3 length: 13 amino acids. V lost 2 bases and J lost 2, with 7 bases in between. Per germline, CDR1 SEHNR and CDR2 FQNEAQ (reference sequence). The chain's CDR3 is CASSLIGAYEQYF. The DNA for the CDR3 is TGTGCCAGCAGCTTAATCGGCGCCTACGAGCAGTACTTC.

The chain has TRBV11-2 and TRBJ2-5; tentatively, D is TRBD2 (7 bases). The CDR3 runs 16 residues. V was trimmed by 1 base and J by 5 bases, leaving 17 bases between them. The germline V gene encodes CDR1 SGHAT and CDR2 FQNNGV. CDR3 sequence (DNA): TGTGCCAGCAGCTTAGGGGGGGGCAGATCGCGGGAGACCCAGTACTTC. Amino acids: CASSLGGGRSRETQYF.

The rearrangement uses TRBV15 and TRBJ2-5; no reliable D call. Germline values: CDR1 LNHNV, CDR2 YYDKDF (reference sequence). The CDR3 has 13 amino acids. Deletions cut 0 bases from V and 4 bases from J, with 6 bases between. CDR3 region: CATSRDPGETQYF. DNA of the CDR3: TGTGCCACCAGCAGAGATCCGGGAGAGACCCAGTACTTC.

The V call is TRBV6-5, the J call TRBJ1-3, with D possibly matching TRBD1 (5 bases). Germline V gene lookup returns CDR1 MNHEY and CDR2 SVGAGI. Between the trimmed V and J ends, which lost 5 bases and 0 bases, there was a span of 11 bases. This CDR3 is built from 15 residues. The DNA for the CDR3 is TGTGCCAGCAGTGGGGGTTGGGGCTCTGGAAACACCATATATTTT. This translates into CASSGGWGSGNTIYF.

The V and J genes are TRBV6-6 and TRBJ1-4; 9 bases match TRBD1. Germline CDR1 and CDR2: MNHNY and SVGAGI (reference sequence). The junction had 3 bases not matched to a gene; V was cut back by 2 bases and J by 5 bases. The length of the CDR3 is 15 residues. The CDR3 DNA reads as TGTGCCAGCAGTTACGGGGGACAGGGAAATGAAAAACTGTTTTTT. Amino acid sequence: CASSYGGQGNEKLFF.

The rearrangement joins TRBV6-6 to TRBJ1-6; D unresolved. Germline V CDR1 and CDR2: MNHNY, SVGAGI (reference sequence). The ends were cut back, 0 bases at V and 9 bases at J, with 9 bases in the middle. There are 14 residues in the CDR3. The CDR3 DNA reads as TGTGCCAGCAGTTACTCGACGGACCTTTCACCCCTCCACTTT. This encodes CASSYSTDLSPLHF.

This clone ranks as medium-sized (0.01 to 0.1%). The genes are TRBV9 and TRBJ2-7; 16 nucleotides match TRBD2. Per germline, CDR1 SGDLS and CDR2 YYNGEE. CDR3 length equals 17 residues. The V and J ends lost 4 bases and 2 bases, in that order; junction bases with no gene match: 6. In nucleotides, the CDR3 is TGTGCCAGCAGCCACGGGACTAGCGGGGGGGGAGCCTACGAGCAGTACTTC. It specifies CASSHGTSGGGAYEQYF.

V and J are TRBV9 and TRBJ1-1; D might be TRBD1 (5 bases). The CDR3 runs to 12 residues. Trimming shortened V by 0 bases and J by 8 bases, and 8 bases separated the two germline ends. Germline V CDR1 and CDR2: SGDLS, YYNGEE. The CDR3 spells CASSVVRGEAFF. Written as DNA, the CDR3 is TGTGCCAGCAGCGTAGTGAGGGGCGAAGCTTTCTTT.

The chain combines TRBV4-1 with TRBJ2-3, with 7 bases that match TRBD2. J gave up 2 bases and V 1 base, and 9 bases lay outside the gene matches. Germline V gene lookup returns CDR1 MGHRA and CDR2 YSYEKL. This CDR3 comprises 17 residues. The CDR3 here is CASSQVVGGDPTDTQYF. In DNA form, the CDR3 reads TGCGCCAGCAGCCAAGTGGTGGGAGGGGACCCCACAGATACGCAGTATTTT.

J is TRBJ2-5 and V is TRBV15; no definite D call. There are 12 residues in the CDR3. The V end lost 5 bases, the J end lost 4 bases, and 8 bases lay between the germline ends. In germline, CDR1 is LNHNV, CDR2 YYDKDF (reference sequence). The CDR3 is CATSFSAETQYF. In DNA form, the CDR3 reads TGTGCCACCAGCTTCTCCGCAGAGACCCAGTACTTC.

The CDR3 DNA sequence: TGCAGCGTTACCATGACAGGCGACTACACCTTC. Protein product: CSVTMTGDYTF. The chain recombines TRBV29-1 with TRBJ1-2, with D tentatively TRBD1 (6 bases). V was shortened by 5 bases and J by 10 bases, with 14 bases between the two germline ends. Germline values: CDR1 SQVTM, CDR2 ANQGSEA. CDR3 size: 11 residues.

This clone showed up just once. The J gene is TRBJ2-7, the V gene TRBV11-2; TRBD2 matches at 9 bases. V shed 4 bases, J shed 5 bases, and the junction held 6 bases outside the gene matches. Per the germline V gene, CDR1 is SGHAT and CDR2 is FQNNGV. There are 14 residues in the CDR3. CDR3 residues: CASSSGGGAHEQYF. The CDR3 DNA reads as TGTGCCAGCAGCTCGGGCGGGGGGGCCCACGAGCAGTACTTC.

This clone was found once. The chain combines TRBV2 with TRBJ1-4; 9 bases are a match to TRBD1. V trimming: 6 bases; J trimming: 2 bases; junction bases outside the gene matches: 7. Germline V gene sequence: CDR1 SNHLY, CDR2 FYNNEI. This CDR3 spans 16 amino acids. The CDR3 DNA reads as TGTGCCAGCAGACTAGGGACAGGGTATACTAATGAAAAACTGTTTTTT. Amino acids: CASRLGTGYTNEKLFF.